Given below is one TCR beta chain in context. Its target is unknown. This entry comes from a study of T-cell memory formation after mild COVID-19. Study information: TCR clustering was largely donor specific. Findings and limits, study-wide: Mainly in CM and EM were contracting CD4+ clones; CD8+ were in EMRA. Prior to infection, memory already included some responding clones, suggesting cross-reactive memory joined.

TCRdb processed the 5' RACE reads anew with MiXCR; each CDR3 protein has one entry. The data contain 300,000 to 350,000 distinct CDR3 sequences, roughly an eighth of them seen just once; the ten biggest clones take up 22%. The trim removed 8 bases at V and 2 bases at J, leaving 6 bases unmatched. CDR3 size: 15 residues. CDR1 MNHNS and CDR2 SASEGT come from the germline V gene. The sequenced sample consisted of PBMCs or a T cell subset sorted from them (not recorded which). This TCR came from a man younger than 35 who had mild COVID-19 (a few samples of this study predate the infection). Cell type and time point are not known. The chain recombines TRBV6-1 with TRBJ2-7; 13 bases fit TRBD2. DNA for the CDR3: TGTGCCAGCTTAGGGACTAGCGGGGACGCCTACGAGCAGTACTTC. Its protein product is CASLGTSGDAYEQYF.